Following are 20 T cell receptor beta chains from one sample sequenced in a study of OX40 agonist ivuxolimab in advanced cancers. Produced via immunoSEQ multiplex PCR; TCRdb's table is partial and in-frame only. The data show 65,000 to 90,000 clones, about 89% seen once. Sample: CD4+ or CD8+ T cells sorted from blood, taken in a trial of the OX40 agonist ivuxolimab. These receptor sequences come from an adult with an advanced solid tumor such as melanoma, head and neck, liver or kidney cancer.

In this sample, this clone turned up once. The V call is TRBV19, the J call TRBJ2-2, with 7 bases that match TRBD1. V shed 6 bases, J shed 3 bases, and the junction held 7 bases outside the gene matches. Germline-derived CDR1 and CDR2 are LNHDA and SQIVND (reference sequence). The CDR3 spans 15 residues. This chain's CDR3 is CASRRQGQYTGELFF. The CDR3 DNA is TGTGCCAGTAGAAGGCAGGGACAGTACACCGGGGAGCTGTTTTTT.

The chain recombines TRBV19 with TRBJ1-1; the D is unclear. The CDR3 is 13 residues long. Deletions cut 8 bases from V and 1 base from J, with 11 bases between. Germline CDR1 LNHDA, CDR2 SQIVND (reference sequence). The CDR3 DNA reads as TGTGCCAGTGGGGTGCCAGGGAACACTGAAGCTTTCTTT. Its translation: CASGVPGNTEAFF.

The genes are TRBV7-9 and TRBJ2-3; 10 bases line up with TRBD2. Per germline, CDR1 SEHNR and CDR2 FQNEAQ (reference sequence). Unmatched junction bases numbered 6, after V lost 4 bases and J lost 2 bases. This CDR3 contains 16 residues. The CDR3 DNA reads as TGTGCCAGCAGCTCCCCAGCGGGGGGGAACACAGATACGCAGTATTTT. Translated, it gives CASSSPAGGNTDTQYF.

The rearrangement joins TRBV6-1 to TRBJ2-7, with 12 positions matching TRBD1. The V and J ends lost 10 bases and 6 bases, in that order; junction bases with no gene match: 7. Germline values: CDR1 MNHNS, CDR2 SASEGT. The CDR3 sequence is 13 residues long. CDR3 sequence: CATPGQGAGEQYF. CDR3 bases: TGTGCCACCCCGGGACAGGGGGCGGGCGAGCAGTACTTC.

This chain links TRBV7-9 with TRBJ1-4; tentatively, D is TRBD1 (5 bases). CDR3 size: 14 residues. V gave up 5 bases and J gave up 4 bases, with 11 bases separating them. From germline, CDR1 is SEHNR and CDR2 FQNEAQ (reference sequence). This CDR3 reads CASSPGRFNEKLFF. The CDR3 DNA is TGTGCCAGCAGCCCGGGACGGTTTAATGAAAAACTGTTTTTT.

The rearrangement joins TRBV6-5 to TRBJ1-2, with D perhaps matching TRBD1 (5 bases). This CDR3 comprises 13 residues. V was clipped by 7 bases and J by 7 bases, with 16 bases between them. Germline CDR1 is MNHEY and CDR2 is SVGAGI. The CDR3 DNA reads as TGTGCCAGCAACCTCGCGTCCGGGGGTGGCTACACCTTC. This gives the protein CASNLASGGGYTF.

V and J are TRBV2 and TRBJ2-2; 9 nucleotides align to TRBD1. Germline V gene data show CDR1 as SNHLY and CDR2 as FYNNEI. Trimming removed 6 bases from V and 4 bases from J; junction bases left unmatched: 6. CDR3 size: 15 residues. CDR3 DNA sequence: TGTGCCAGCAGGGGGACAGGGTTTGGCACCGGGGAGCTGTTTTTT. Its translation: CASRGTGFGTGELFF.

This chain links TRBV18 with TRBJ1-3, with TRBD1 matching over 8 bases. Trimming removed 3 bases from V and 2 bases from J; junction bases left unmatched: 3. CDR1 is KGHSH, CDR2 LQKENI, per germline. This CDR3 region has 15 residues. The CDR3 nucleotides are TGTGCCAGCTCACCGGACAGGGAAGCTGGAAACACCATATATTTT. This translates into CASSPDREAGNTIYF.

V is TRBV7-9 and J is TRBJ2-7; TRBD2 aligns across 9 bases. The CDR3 has 15 residues. V shed 1 base, J shed 0 bases, and the junction held 1 base outside the gene matches. From germline, CDR1 is SEHNR and CDR2 FQNEAQ (reference sequence). CDR3 coding DNA: TGTGCCAGCAGCTTAGAGACTAGCGGCTCCTACGAGCAGTACTTC. Translation gives CASSLETSGSYEQYF.

This clone came up once. The chain uses TRBV19 and TRBJ1-1; 9 bases are a match to TRBD1. Germline CDR1 is LNHDA and CDR2 is SQIVND (reference sequence). Germline trimming cut 4 bases from V and 5 bases from J; bases unmatched to any gene: 14. This CDR3 contains 17 residues. The CDR3 DNA reads TGTGCCAGTAGTAACCCCGGGACAGGGCTCGTGGCGACTGAAGCTTTCTTT. Amino acids: CASSNPGTGLVATEAFF.

The chain links TRBV7-2 to TRBJ1-5; 8 bases are shared with TRBD1. Per the germline V gene, CDR1 is SGHTA and CDR2 is FQGNSA. Losses at the gene ends were 6 bases for V and 7 bases for J; bases not matched to a gene: 8. There are 14 residues in the CDR3. The CDR3 DNA reads as TGTGCCAGCAGGGAAACAGGGGGAGGACAGCCCCAGCATTTT. Residues: CASRETGGGQPQHF.

The rearrangement joins TRBV23-1 to TRBJ2-5; D gene ambiguous. TRBV23-1 is marked as an open reading frame, function uncertain. The CDR3 is 15 residues long. The V end was cut by 3 bases, the J end by 5 bases, with 16 bases between. Written as DNA, the CDR3 is TGCGCCAGCAGTCACTCAGTGCAGGTTAGGGAGACCCAGTACTTC. The encoded protein is CASSHSVQVRETQYF.

For the CDR3, the DNA is TGTGCCAGCAAGGAGAGGGACAGGGCAGACGAGCAGTACTTC. Translated: CASKERDRADEQYF. J is TRBJ2-7 and V is TRBV6-6; 9 bases line up with TRBD1. This CDR3 is 14 amino acids long. J lost 5 bases, V lost 7 bases, and 9 bases had no gene match. The germline CDR1 and CDR2 sequences are MNHNY and SVGAGI (reference sequence).

This chain links TRBV5-4 with TRBJ1-1, with D unresolved. Germline CDR1 is SGHNT and CDR2 is YYREEE (reference sequence). Trimming stripped 4 bases from V and 0 bases from J, with 16 bases between. CDR3 length: 16 residues. CDR3 nucleotide sequence: TGTGCCAGCAGCCCATCCGTCGGCAGCATGAACACTGAAGCTTTCTTT. It translates to CASSPSVGSMNTEAFF.

The chain has TRBV7-2 and TRBJ2-1; TRBD2 aligns across 11 bases. Looked up from germline, CDR1 is SGHTA and CDR2 is FQGNSA. The CDR3 spans 16 residues. After removal of 1 base from V and 9 bases from J, the junction contained 8 bases not matched to a gene. The CDR3, as DNA: TGTGCCAGCAGCTTAGGTGTAGCGGGGGGGCTGGTTGAGCAGTTCTTC. Its translation: CASSLGVAGGLVEQFF.

This clone appeared once. This sequence joins TRBV27 and TRBJ2-4, with D unresolved. The CDR3 sequence is 15 residues long. Germline CDR1 and CDR2: MNHEY and SMNVEV (reference sequence). Trimming took off 4 bases at V and 0 bases at J, with 10 bases between the two ends. CDR3 bases: TGTGCCAGCAGTTCGGCAGAACTAGCCAAAAACATTCAGTACTTC. Protein: CASSSAELAKNIQYF.

V is TRBV2 and J is TRBJ1-5; TRBD1 agrees at 7 bases. Per germline, CDR1 SNHLY and CDR2 FYNNEI. This CDR3 comprises 14 residues. With V trimmed by 3 bases and J by 3 bases, 2 bases remained unmatched. The CDR3 nucleotides are TGTGCCAGCAGTGAGACAGGGCCCAATCAGCCCCAGCATTTT. It is translated as CASSETGPNQPQHF.

CDR3 sequence: CASSFDRGGTGELFF. As DNA, the CDR3 is TGCGCCAGCAGCTTCGACAGGGGAGGGACCGGGGAGCTGTTTTTT. The genes are TRBV5-1 and TRBJ2-2; D might be TRBD1 (8 bases). V lost 2 bases, J lost 5 bases, and 13 bases lay in between. The CDR3 spans 15 residues. Germline V gene data show CDR1 as SGHRS and CDR2 as YFSETQ.

The rearrangement joins TRBV6-6 to TRBJ2-7, with 8 bases lining up with TRBD1. Per the germline V gene, CDR1 is MNHNY and CDR2 is SVGAGI (reference sequence). The V gene end was trimmed by 4 bases and the J gene end by 2 bases; junction bases not matched to a gene: 10. The CDR3 has 16 residues. This CDR3 reads CASSSMTGAPTYEQYF. DNA for the CDR3: TGTGCCAGCAGTTCAATGACAGGGGCCCCTACCTACGAGCAGTACTTC.

This chain uses TRBV4-3 with TRBJ1-2; a possible D gene is TRBD1 (6 bases). In germline, CDR1 is LGHNA, CDR2 YSLEER. The CDR3 sequence is 15 residues long. V shed 7 bases and J shed 1 base, with 16 bases lying between them. The CDR3 sequence: CASMHHREGNYGYTF. The CDR3 DNA is TGCGCCAGCATGCACCACAGGGAAGGTAACTATGGCTACACCTTC.